This T cell receptor beta chain comes out of a study of a mutant IDH1 vaccine in newly diagnosed glioma. Study-level background: Once 4-6 weeks had passed after radiotherapy alone, vaccination started, or it started with temozolomide cycles. Most patients had received both radiotherapy and temozolomide, the prior options being radiotherapy, temozolomide, or both.

This CDR3 is 15 amino acids long. Germline values: CDR1 SGHVS, CDR2 FQNEAQ. V shed 5 bases and J 2 bases; nucleotides not matched to a gene: 7. Sample time point: week 47, end of study. Vaccination comprised doses that each held 300 ug of mutant IDH1 20-mer peptide, plus topical imiquimod. Scheduled for weeks 1, 3, 5, 7, 11, 15, 19 and 23, eight vaccinations were given to patients. Profiling relied on immunoSEQ multiplex PCR, and the TCRdb table lists in-frame clones only, not all of them. This table holds over 45,000 clones, approximately 75% found once. In the case of this clone: The antigen remains undetermined.

Sequencing used PBMCs, obtained from a glioma patient whose treatment included an IDH1 peptide vaccine. The chain is built from TRBV7-8 and TRBJ2-7; 9 nucleotides agree with TRBD1. The TCR was taken from a man in his fifties with glioma. CDR3 nucleotides: TGTGCCAGCAGCCAAACAGGACAGGGGCCCTACGAGCAGTACTTC. It translates to CASSQTGQGPYEQYF. The full variable domain, completed using reference TRBV7-8 and TRBJ2-7, is GAGVSQSPRYKVAKRGQDVALRCDPISGHVSLFWYQQALGQGPEFLTYFQNEAQLDKSGLPSDRFFAERPEGSVSTLKIQRTQQEDSAVYLCASSQTGQGPYEQYFGPGTRLTVT.